A selection of T cell receptor beta chains follows, all from one sample in a study of cytomegalovirus exposure and HLA in healthy donors. The method was immunoSEQ multiplex PCR; TCRdb's version includes in-frame clones alone and lacks a portion of them. The sample contains under 200,000 clones, 65% to 90% of which appear only once. Sequences were obtained from PBMCs. These receptors all stem from a male donor in good health and CMV-seronegative. Each CDR3 is given with its conserved first and last residue. Fields, in order: J gene, clone size, D gene, V gene, CDR3 DNA, CDR3 protein. The D gene is left open where the match is weak. The size of a clone is reported for some rows only, either as once, few or many, or as a class for expanded clones.

TRBJ1-5	.	.	TRBV5-8	TGTGCCAGCAGCTTGTCCCCAGGCAATCAGCCCCAGCATTTT	CASSLSPGNQPQHF
TRBJ2-7	.	TRBD1	TRBV19	TGTGCCAGTAGTACAGGGGACGCAGGGGGGCAGTACTTC	CASSTGDAGGQYF
TRBJ1-6	.	.	TRBV14	TGTGCCAGCAGCCAGACTAGATCCTATAATTCACCCCTCCACTTT	CASSQTRSYNSPLHF
TRBJ1-2	.	.	TRBV4-1	TGCGCCAGCAGCCTGATACTGAATAGAGGGCCCTCCGGAGGCTACACCTTC	CASSLILNRGPSGGYTF
TRBJ1-6	.	TRBD1	TRBV7-9	TGTGCCAGCAGCTGGGGACAGGGAGGATCACCCCTCCACTTT	CASSWGQGGSPLHF
TRBJ1-5	.	TRBD1	TRBV6-6	TGTGCCGGGGGACAGGATAGCAATCAGCCCCAGCATTTT	CAGGQDSNQPQHF
TRBJ2-1	once	.	TRBV9	TGTGCCAGCAGCGCAGGGGGGATGTACAATGAGCAGTTCTTC	CASSAGGMYNEQFF
TRBJ1-4	.	TRBD1	TRBV7-9	TGTGCCAGCAGCCCTAGAGGTTTGGACAGGGGCCGTAATGAAAAACTGTTTTTT	CASSPRGLDRGRNEKLFF
TRBJ1-6	once	.	TRBV2	TGTGCCAGCAGTGATACTTTCGGGGAAAGCTCCTATAATTCACCCCTCCACTTT	CASSDTFGESSYNSPLHF
TRBJ2-5	.	.	TRBV30	TGTGCCTGGAACACCCCCGGGGAGACCCAGTACTTC	CAWNTPGETQYF
TRBJ1-1	.	.	TRBV27	TGTGCCAGCAGGCCTTTTAAGAGGGACACTGAAGCTTTCTTT	CASRPFKRDTEAFF
TRBJ2-7	.	.	TRBV10-3	TGTGCCATCAATCCGGGACTCTCATCCTACGAGCAGTACTTC	CAINPGLSSYEQYF
TRBJ2-2	.	TRBD2	TRBV7-8	TGTGCCAGCAGCTTAGGCCAGCGGGGTATCACCGGGGAGCTGTTTTTT	CASSLGQRGITGELFF
TRBJ1-2	.	.	TRBV5-6	TGTGCCAGCAGCTTGGTCGGGGAGAGCGGCTACACCTTC	CASSLVGESGYTF
TRBJ2-7	.	.	TRBV10-3	TGTGCCATCAGAGACGTCGACCAGGGAACATACGAGCAGTACTTC	CAIRDVDQGTYEQYF
TRBJ2-3	.	.	TRBV4-1	TGCGCCAGCAGCCAAGATAACGAGCTGGCGGGCCGTGAAGATACGCAGTATTTT	CASSQDNELAGREDTQYF
TRBJ1-1	.	.	TRBV27	TGTGCCAGCAGTTTTCACTCAGGCACTGAAGCTTTCTTT	CASSFHSGTEAFF
TRBJ1-2	.	TRBD1	TRBV7-2	TGTGCCAGCAGACTTACGGGGACAGGACAAAACTATGGCTACACCTTC	CASRLTGTGQNYGYTF
TRBJ1-1	few	TRBD1	TRBV4-2	TGTGCCAGCAGCCAAGATCGCACAGGGGCCTGGAGCGTGAACACTGAAGCTTTCTTT	CASSQDRTGAWSVNTEAFF
TRBJ1-5	once	.	TRBV9	TGTGCCAGCAGCGTAGATAGTTATAGCAATCAGCCCCAGCATTTT	CASSVDSYSNQPQHF
TRBJ2-3	.	.	TRBV5-4	TGTGCCAGCAGCGTGGACAGTATGTGGAGCACAGATACGCAGTATTTT	CASSVDSMWSTDTQYF
TRBJ2-3	.	TRBD2	TRBV14	TGTGCCAGCAGCCAAGATGGGAGACTAGCGGGCATAGGGCAGTATTTT	CASSQDGRLAGIGQYF